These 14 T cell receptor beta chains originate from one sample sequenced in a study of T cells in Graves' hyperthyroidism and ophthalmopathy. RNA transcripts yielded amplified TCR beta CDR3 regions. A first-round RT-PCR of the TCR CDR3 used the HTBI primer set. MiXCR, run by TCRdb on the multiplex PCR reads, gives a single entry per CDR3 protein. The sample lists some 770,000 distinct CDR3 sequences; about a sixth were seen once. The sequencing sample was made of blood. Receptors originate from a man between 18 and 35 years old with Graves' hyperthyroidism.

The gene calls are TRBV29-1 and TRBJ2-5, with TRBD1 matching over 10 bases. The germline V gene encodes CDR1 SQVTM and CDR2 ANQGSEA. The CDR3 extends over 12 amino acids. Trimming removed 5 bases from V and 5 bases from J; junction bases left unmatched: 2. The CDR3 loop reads CSVTTGGETQYF. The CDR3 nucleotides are TGCAGCGTTACGACAGGGGGCGAGACCCAGTACTTC.

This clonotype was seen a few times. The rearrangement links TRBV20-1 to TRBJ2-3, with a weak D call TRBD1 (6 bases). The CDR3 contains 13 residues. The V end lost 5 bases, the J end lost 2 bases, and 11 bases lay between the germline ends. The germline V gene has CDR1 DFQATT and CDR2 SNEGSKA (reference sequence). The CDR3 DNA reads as TGCAGTGCTTTACAGGGAGTCACAGATACGCAGTATTTT. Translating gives CSALQGVTDTQYF.

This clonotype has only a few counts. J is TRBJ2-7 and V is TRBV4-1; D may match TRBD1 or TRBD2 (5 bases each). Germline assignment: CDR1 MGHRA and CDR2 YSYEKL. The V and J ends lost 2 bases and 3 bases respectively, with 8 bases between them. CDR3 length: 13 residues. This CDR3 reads CASSQWDGYEQYF. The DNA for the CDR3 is TGCGCCAGCAGCCAATGGGACGGCTACGAGCAGTACTTC.

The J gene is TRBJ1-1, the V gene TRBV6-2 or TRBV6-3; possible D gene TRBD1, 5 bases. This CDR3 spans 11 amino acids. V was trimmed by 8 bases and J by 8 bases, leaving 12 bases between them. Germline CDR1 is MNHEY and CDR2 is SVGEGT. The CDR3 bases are TGTGCCAGCGCCGACGGGGCCGAAGCTTTCTTT. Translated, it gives CASADGAEAFF.

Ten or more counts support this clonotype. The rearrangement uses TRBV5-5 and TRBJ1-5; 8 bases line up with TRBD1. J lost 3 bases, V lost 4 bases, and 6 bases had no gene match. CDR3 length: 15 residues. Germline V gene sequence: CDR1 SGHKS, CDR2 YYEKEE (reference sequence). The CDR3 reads CASSAGQGLNQPQHF. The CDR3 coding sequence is TGTGCCAGCAGCGCCGGACAGGGCCTCAATCAGCCCCAGCATTTT.

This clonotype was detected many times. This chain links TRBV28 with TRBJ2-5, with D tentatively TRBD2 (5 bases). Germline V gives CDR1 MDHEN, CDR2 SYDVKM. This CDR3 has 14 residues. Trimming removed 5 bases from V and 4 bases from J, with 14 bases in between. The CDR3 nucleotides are TGTGCCAGCAGTAATACCCTCCGGGGAGAGACCCAGTACTTC. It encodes CASSNTLRGETQYF.

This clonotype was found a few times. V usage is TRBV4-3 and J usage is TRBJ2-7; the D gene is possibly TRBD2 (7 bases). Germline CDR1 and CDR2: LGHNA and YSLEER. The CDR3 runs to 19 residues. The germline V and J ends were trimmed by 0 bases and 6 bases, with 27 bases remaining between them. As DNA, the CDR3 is TGCGCCAGCAGCCAAGAAAGGGGGGGGTATGGGACCATACCTATCGAGCAGTACTTC. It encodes CASSQERGGYGTIPIEQYF.

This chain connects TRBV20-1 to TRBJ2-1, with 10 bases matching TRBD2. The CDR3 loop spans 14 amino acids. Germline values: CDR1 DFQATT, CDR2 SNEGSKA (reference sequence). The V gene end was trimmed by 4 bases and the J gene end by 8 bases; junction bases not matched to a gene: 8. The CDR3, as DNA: TGCAGTGCTATTCCTAGCGGGAGAAGGTATGAGCAGTTCTTC. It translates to CSAIPSGRRYEQFF.

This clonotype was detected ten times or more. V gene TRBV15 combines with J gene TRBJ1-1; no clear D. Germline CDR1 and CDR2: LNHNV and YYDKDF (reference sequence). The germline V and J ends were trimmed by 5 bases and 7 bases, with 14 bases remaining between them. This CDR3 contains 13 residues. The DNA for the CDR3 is TGTGCCACCAGCCGCGACCAAAGAAATGAAGCTTTCTTT. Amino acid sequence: CATSRDQRNEAFF.

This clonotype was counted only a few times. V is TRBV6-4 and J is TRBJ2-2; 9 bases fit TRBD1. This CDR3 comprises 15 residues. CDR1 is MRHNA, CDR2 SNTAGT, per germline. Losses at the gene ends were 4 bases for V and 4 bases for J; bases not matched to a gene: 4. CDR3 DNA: TGTGCCAGCAGTGCGGACAGGGGTGGCACCGGGGAGCTGTTTTTT. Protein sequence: CASSADRGGTGELFF.

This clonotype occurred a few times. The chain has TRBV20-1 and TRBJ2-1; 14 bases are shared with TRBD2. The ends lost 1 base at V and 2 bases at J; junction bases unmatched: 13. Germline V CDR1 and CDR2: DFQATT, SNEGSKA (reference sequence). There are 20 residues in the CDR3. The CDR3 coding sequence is TGCAGTGCTAGAGCTGCACCTATAGGGACTAGCGGGAGACCCTACAATGAGCAGTTCTTC. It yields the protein CSARAAPIGTSGRPYNEQFF.

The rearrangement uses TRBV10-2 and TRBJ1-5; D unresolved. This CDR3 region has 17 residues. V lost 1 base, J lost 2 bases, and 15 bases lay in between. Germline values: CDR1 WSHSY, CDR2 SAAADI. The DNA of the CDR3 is TGCGCCAGCAGTGAGTTTGCCCGGCTGGGTCGCAATCAGCCCCAGCATTTT. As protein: CASSEFARLGRNQPQHF.

The CDR3 DNA is TGTGCCTGGAGTGTAGGGGGGCCCGCGGCCTACGAGCAGTACTTC. It translates to CAWSVGGPAAYEQYF. The chain uses TRBV30 and TRBJ2-7; the D gene could be TRBD1 or TRBD2 (6 bases each). V lost 0 bases and J 2 bases, leaving 14 bases between the germline ends. Germline values: CDR1 GTSNPN, CDR2 SVGIG (reference sequence). The CDR3 length is 15 residues.

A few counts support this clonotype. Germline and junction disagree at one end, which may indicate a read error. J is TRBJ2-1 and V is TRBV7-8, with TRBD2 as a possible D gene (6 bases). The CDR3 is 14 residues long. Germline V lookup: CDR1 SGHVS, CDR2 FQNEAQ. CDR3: CASSLGGSYSEQFF. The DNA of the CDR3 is TGTGCCAGCAGCTTGGGGGGTTCCTACAGTGAGCAGTTCTTC.